The T cell receptor beta chain under discussion was sequenced for a study of radiation and T cells in renal cell carcinoma. Time point: baseline pretreatment blood. Treatment: 15 Gy SBRT to primary tumor, nephrectomy 4 weeks later. The tumor was a clear cell renal cell carcinoma. The data were produced by immunoSEQ multiplex PCR, yet TCRdb's version contains in-frame clones alone and is incomplete. The top ten hold roughly 23% of the sample, which has about 140,000 clones, roughly 83% seen once. With regard to this clone: Its antigen remains unidentified.

Study-level points and caveats: Baseline intratumoral clonotype presence is unknown without pretreatment biopsies.

Sequenced here: blood, sampled from a patient whose treatment included radiotherapy and nephrectomy. The sequence came from a woman in her forties or fifties with renal cell carcinoma.

CDR3 in DNA: TGTGCCAGCAGCCAAAATACAGGGGGCGGAGGCTACACCTTC. Protein sequence: CASSQNTGGGGYTF. J is TRBJ1-2 and V is TRBV14, with 9 bases that match TRBD1. Germline CDR1 SGHDN, CDR2 FVKESK. The CDR3 consists of 14 residues. Losses at the gene ends were 2 bases for V and 8 bases for J; bases not matched to a gene: 6.